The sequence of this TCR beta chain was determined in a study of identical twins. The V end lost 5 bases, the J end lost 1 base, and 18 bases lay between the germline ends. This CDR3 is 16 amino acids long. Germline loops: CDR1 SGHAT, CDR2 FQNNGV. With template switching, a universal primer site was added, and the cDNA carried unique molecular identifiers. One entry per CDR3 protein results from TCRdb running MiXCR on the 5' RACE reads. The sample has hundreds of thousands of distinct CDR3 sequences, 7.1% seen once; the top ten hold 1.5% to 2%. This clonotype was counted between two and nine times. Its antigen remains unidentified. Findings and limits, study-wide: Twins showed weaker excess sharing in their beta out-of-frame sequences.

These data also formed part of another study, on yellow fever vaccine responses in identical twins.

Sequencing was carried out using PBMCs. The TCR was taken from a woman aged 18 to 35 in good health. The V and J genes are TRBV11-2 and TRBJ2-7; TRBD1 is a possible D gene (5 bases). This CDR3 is CASSRRQPRLSYEQYV. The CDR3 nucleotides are TGTGCCAGCAGCCGTAGACAGCCTCGGCTTTCCTACGAGCAGTACGTC.